These 3 T cell receptor beta chains were sequenced from one sample in a study of blood T cell repertoires in COVID-19. The protocol was immunoSEQ multiplex PCR, while the TCRdb copy is restricted to in-frame clones and leaves out a portion. This sample has under 200,000 clones, with approximately 87% found just once. Sequenced sample: peripheral blood. The source of these receptors is a young man with active or convalescent COVID-19.

This chain uses TRBV5-6 with TRBJ2-7, with 7 bases aligning to TRBD2. Germline CDR1 SGHDT, CDR2 YYEEEE. The CDR3 spans 14 residues. The junction had 3 bases not matched to a gene; V was cut back by 0 bases and J by 3 bases. The CDR3 protein is CASSLGAGVYEQYV. CDR3 DNA sequence: TGTGCCAGCAGCTTGGGCGCGGGGGTCTACGAGCAGTACGTC.

In this sample, this clone turned up once. The chain has TRBV6-5 and TRBJ2-7; 7 nucleotides line up with TRBD1. After removal of 7 bases from V and 1 base from J, the junction contained 10 bases not matched to a gene. Germline assignment: CDR1 MNHEY and CDR2 SVGAGI. The CDR3 runs 15 residues. The CDR3 region has the DNA TGTGCCAGCACAGGGACAGCCACCATGTCCTACGAGCAGTACTTC. This encodes CASTGTATMSYEQYF.

In its sample, this clone was seen once. The genes are TRBV11-2 and TRBJ1-4, with D perhaps matching TRBD1 (5 bases). The V and J ends lost 5 bases and 4 bases respectively, with 11 bases between them. CDR1 is SGHAT and CDR2 is FQNNGV in the germline V gene. The length of the CDR3 is 14 residues. CDR3 amino acids: CASSETGYNEKLFF. CDR3 nucleotide sequence: TGTGCCAGCAGCGAAACAGGATATAATGAAAAACTGTTTTTT.